This T cell receptor (beta chain) was sequenced for a study of CD8 T cells in ankylosing spondylitis. The CDR3 covers 16 residues. The germline V gene encodes CDR1 LGHNA and CDR2 YSLEER. With 4 bases clipped from V and 5 bases from J, the junction kept 10 bases outside the gene matches. TCRdb reprocessed the 5' RACE reads with MiXCR, giving one entry per CDR3 protein. The profile shows 35,000 or so distinct CDR3 sequences, about 17% of them singletons. This clonotype came up a few times. The TCR comes from a male donor with ankylosing spondylitis or in good health (not recorded which). Sequenced input: blood. The J gene is TRBJ2-1, the V gene TRBV4-3; 8 positions agree with TRBD2. The CDR3 spells CASSRIPGLGDNEQFF. The CDR3 DNA reads TGCGCCAGCAGCCGGATCCCGGGACTAGGGGACAATGAGCAGTTCTTC.